This TCR beta chain was captured in a study of blood T cell repertoires in COVID-19. Study as a whole: The cDNA or gDNA used as material had been derived from T cells, B-cell-depleted T cells, or PBMCs.

The V gene's germline CDR1 is LGHNT and CDR2 FRNRAP. The CDR3 consists of 13 residues. TCRdb keeps only in-frame clones here, not all; method: immunoSEQ multiplex PCR. Of roughly 280,000 clones listed, 80% to 90% are singletons. On this clone itself: Mismatch with germline at one junction end may stem from a read error.

The source material was peripheral blood. This TCR was recovered from a woman between 70 and 85 years old with acute or convalescent COVID-19. This chain joins TRBV12-5 and TRBJ1-1; 9 bases agree with TRBD1. DNA for the CDR3: TGTGCTAGTGGTTTTGAGGACAGGGGACACGCGTCCTTT. The encoded protein is CASGFEDRGHASF.